This T cell receptor (beta chain) is drawn from a study of shared clonotypes between healthy human individuals. The study's findings and limits: Rarefaction analysis demonstrated incomplete sorted-subset sequencing notwithstanding large depth.

CD45RO-negative, CCR7-positively selected cells formed the naive CD8 fraction, excluding terminally differentiated effector memory CD45RA+ cells. Details on this clone: The antigen is not known.

DNA at roughly 0.2 ug, about 30,000 T cell genomes, went into sorted-subset replicate PCRs. Libraries were prepared by immunoSEQ multiplex PCR; TCRdb keeps only in-frame clonotypes and omits some of them. The repertoire has 660,000 or so clones, 95% to 97% of them found once; the top ten carry approximately 0.12%. Sequencing input: naive CD8+ T cells sorted from blood. This sequence was found in a woman aged 25-40 years in good health.

CDR3 sequence reads: CASSGRGFAGNTIYF. CDR3 bases: TGTGCCAGCAGCGGCAGGGGTTTTGCTGGAAACACCATATATTTT. This chain uses TRBV9 with TRBJ1-3; maybe TRBD1 (6 bases). The CDR3 extends over 15 amino acids. V dropped 3 bases and J dropped 2 bases, with 12 bases sitting between them. Germline values: CDR1 SGDLS, CDR2 YYNGEE.